The T cell receptor beta chain under discussion was sequenced for a study of naive and memory T cell subsets (dated by TCRdb to about 2017). Notes on the research overall: In the figure summarizing the skin biopsy and whole blood samples, 10 blood donors, 7 tuberculin skin test biopsies and 3 saline control biopsies were reported. PCR2 was typically performed as a SYBR Green qPCR that was stopped at a set threshold, although end-point PCR (around 6 cycles) could be used instead for low-input samples. The study at large found these results: The RNA-based method was acknowledged to be potentially sensitive to changes in TCR transcripts with T cell activation and differentiation.

Library construction relied on 5' RACE. Four rounds of PCR, run with the SP2 primer together with nested alpha and beta constant region primers, were used to amplify the ligated cDNA. For the blood and skin samples, reverse transcription of TCR RNA was done with SuperScript IV along with alpha and beta constant region primers. An oligonucleotide carrying the Illumina SP2 primer and a UMI was ligated to the cDNA 3' end using T4 RNA ligase 1. To prevent hairpin formation, the 12-nucleotide UMI was made up of two random hexamers with an eight-base spacer between them. TCR alpha and beta chain libraries were processed separately from the second PCR onward, with dual indexing for multiplexing. After pooling, the indexed libraries were analyzed by capillary electrophoresis and sequenced on either an Illumina MiSeq or NextSeq. PhiX DNA at about 4.5-8% was added to the libraries to raise base diversity and improve cluster recognition. On the study's bioinformatics: Demultiplexor took UMIs from read 2, joined the UMIs to the TCR sequence from read 1, and separated reads according to sample indices. V and J genes and V-J junctions were identified by Decombinator, which gave every TCR a five-part identifier that included V and J deletions. Collapsinator used UMIs to correct sequencing errors and PCR amplification heterogeneity, producing a UMI-based abundance for each TCR. Identifiers were converted to nucleotide sequence by CDR3Translator and translated to amino acids, and CDR3 regions were extracted on the basis of terminal motifs. Error-corrected alpha and beta TCR counts from blood and skin were compared after normalization to input RNA amount. The raw public data were reprocessed by TCRdb itself: fastp quality trimming at Q25, MiXCR clonotype calling, in-frame beta chains only. Rows are combined by CDR3 protein, so each entry shows the most common genes and DNA. These V and J calls originate from TCRdb's pipeline instead of the authors' own analysis. The sample data list roughly 48,000 distinct CDR3 sequences, and 4.7% of these were observed just once. 0.75% to 0.9% of the sample goes to the ten largest clones.

Including the terminal cysteine and phenylalanine, the CDR3 comprises 15 residues. The entry retains the CDR3 DNA only, 45 bases that are in frame from base 1. For this chain, trimming is 3 bases at the V end and 5 bases at the J end, and the number of junction bases without a gene match is 5. A robust, sensitive protocol for the amplification, sequencing and analysis of TCRs was described in the study, in which 3' ligation of a UMI-containing oligonucleotide to TCR cDNA was used. For whole blood analysis, approximately 2.5 ml of peripheral blood was collected from healthy adult volunteers into Tempus tubes, and RNA was extracted following the manufacturer's instructions. Total RNA was used without cell sorting and was treated with RQ1 DNase before reverse transcription, with a target input of roughly 1 to 1,100 ng. Skin biopsy and whole blood libraries were made to test pipeline robustness in samples where T cells form a minority population.

This clonotype showed up many times. Its cognate antigen has yet to be identified. No much larger clone exists at a distance of one base, and base qualities are not known. Recombination linked TRBV12-3 or TRBV12-4 to TRBJ2-3; 10 junctional bases match TRBD1. This receptor was obtained from a female donor in good health. The DNA sequence is as follows: TGTGCCAGCAGTTTTCGGACAGGGGGTTTAGATACGCAGTATTTT. This encodes CASSFRTGGLDTQYF.